This is a list of T cell receptor beta chains from one sample in a study of blood T cells in healthy people across ages. Each CDR3 protein is one row after TCRdb ran MiXCR on the 5' RACE reads. Here the sample spans 550,000 to 750,000 distinct CDR3 sequences, about 21% being singletons. Sequenced input: blood. The receptors were gathered from a man between 65 and 85 years old in good health. CDR3s include the opening cysteine and the closing phenylalanine or tryptophan. The D gene is left open where the match is weak. The size field is filled for only some rows; it gives once, few, many or a size class.

V gene	D gene	J gene	clone size	CDR3 protein	CDR3 DNA
TRBV25-1	TRBD1	TRBJ2-2	few	CASSSRGSNTGELFF	TGTGCCAGCAGTTCCAGGGGGTCGAACACCGGGGAGCTGTTTTTT
TRBV14	.	TRBJ2-1	few	CASSHRRGSPSYNEQFF	TGTGCCAGCAGCCATAGACGAGGGAGTCCCTCCTACAATGAGCAGTTCTTC
TRBV10-3	TRBD2	TRBJ2-4	.	CAISAMGLAGDNIQYF	TGTGCCATCAGTGCAATGGGACTAGCGGGAGACAACATTCAGTACTTC
TRBV20-1	.	TRBJ2-5	.	CSARVVGGGETQYF	TGCAGTGCTAGAGTGGTCGGAGGAGGGGAGACCCAGTACTTC
TRBV29-1	TRBD2	TRBJ2-3	.	CGVDGTSGSLDTQYF	TGCGGCGTTGACGGGACTAGCGGGAGTCTAGATACGCAGTATTTT
TRBV12-5	TRBD2	TRBJ2-5	.	CASGLSGSGSGETQYF	TGTGCTAGTGGTTTATCCGGGAGCGGGAGTGGTGAGACCCAGTACTTC
TRBV13	TRBD1	TRBJ1-1	few	CASSLRQGMNTEAFF	TGTGCCAGCAGCCTGAGACAGGGAATGAACACTGAAGCTTTCTTT
TRBV12-3/TRBV12-4	TRBD2	TRBJ2-3	.	CASSPRTSVNTDTQYF	TGTGCCAGCAGTCCCCGGACTAGCGTAAACACAGATACGCAGTATTTT
TRBV7-2	.	TRBJ2-1	.	CASSLDRLNYNEQFF	TGTGCCAGCAGCTTAGACCGGCTGAACTACAATGAGCAGTTCTTC
TRBV12-5	.	TRBJ2-5	once	CASALDTGTAYNERFF	TGTGCTAGTGCCCTGGATACGGGGACTGCGTACAATGAGCGGTTCTTC
TRBV20-1	.	TRBJ2-5	few	CSARMASTTMVSQETQYF	TGCAGTGCTAGAATGGCTAGCACGACTATGGTGTCCCAAGAGACCCAGTACTTC
TRBV6-6	TRBD1	TRBJ1-4	many	CASSPQGTNEKLFF	TGTGCCAGCAGCCCACAGGGGACTAATGAAAAACTGTTTTTT
TRBV7-6	TRBD2	TRBJ2-2	.	CASSLSGANAGELFF	TGTGCCAGCAGCCTCAGCGGGGCGAACGCCGGGGAGCTGTTTTTT
TRBV7-3	.	TRBJ1-1	.	CASSLMDGSRAEAFF	TGTGCCAGCAGCTTAATGGATGGGAGCCGAGCTGAAGCTTTCTTT
TRBV5-1	TRBD1	TRBJ1-4	few	CASSLEGDRDRLFF	TGCGCCAGCAGCTTGGAAGGTGACAGGGATCGACTGTTTTTT
TRBV4-1	TRBD2	TRBJ2-3	.	CASSQKGVAGEWDTQYF	TGCGCCAGCAGCCAAAAAGGAGTAGCGGGAGAATGGGATACGCAGTATTTT
TRBV4-1	.	TRBJ2-5	few	CASSQGRQKETQYF	TGCGCCAGCAGCCAAGGTCGACAGAAAGAGACCCAGTACTTC
TRBV15	TRBD1	TRBJ1-1	few	CATSKTGMNTEAFF	TGTGCCACCAGCAAGACAGGGATGAACACTGAAGCTTTCTTT
TRBV12-3/TRBV12-4	TRBD1	TRBJ1-4	.	CASGTGSTNEKLFF	TGCGCCAGCGGGACAGGCTCAACTAATGAAAAACTGTTTTTT
TRBV3-1	TRBD1	TRBJ1-6	few	CASSQGGTVNSPLHF	TGTGCCAGCAGCCAAGGGGGGACAGTTAATTCACCCCTCCACTTT
TRBV10-3	.	TRBJ2-3	few	CATSRDIEDTQYF	TGTGCCACCAGCCGGGACATCGAAGATACGCAGTATTTT
TRBV3-1	TRBD2	TRBJ2-3	many	CASSQERLAGAGTDTQYF	TGTGCCAGCAGCCAAGAAAGACTAGCGGGAGCAGGGACAGATACGCAGTATTTT
TRBV4-3	TRBD1	TRBJ1-4	few	CASSRQGREKLFF	TGCGCCAGCAGTCGACAGGGGCGTGAAAAACTGTTTTTT
TRBV15	TRBD1	TRBJ1-2	.	CATKPPGQGGYGYTF	TGTGCCACCAAACCCCCGGGACAGGGGGGCTATGGCTACACCTTC
TRBV29-1	TRBD1	TRBJ2-5	many	CSVEDVRGETQYF	TGCAGCGTTGAAGATGTCAGGGGGGAGACCCAGTACTTC
TRBV29-1	.	TRBJ2-2	once	CSVPNTRLSGELFF	TGCAGCGTTCCAAACACTAGGCTGAGCGGGGAGCTGTTTTTT
TRBV20-1	.	TRBJ2-1	once	CSARAERNQFF	TGCAGTGCTAGAGCAGAGCGGAATCAGTTCTTC
TRBV20-1	TRBD2	TRBJ2-7	few	CSARAPGVAGVKEQYF	TGCAGTGCTAGAGCCCCAGGGGTAGCGGGAGTTAAAGAGCAGTACTTC
TRBV20-1	.	TRBJ2-1	.	CSASLESRQFF	TGCAGTGCTAGTCTGGAAAGTAGGCAGTTCTTC
TRBV28	.	TRBJ2-4	many	CASSSYSVKNIQYF	TGTGCCAGCAGTTCGTATAGCGTTAAAAACATTCAGTACTTC
TRBV6-5	.	TRBJ2-2	.	CASSYFSVRLAGELFF	TGTGCCAGCAGTTACTTTTCCGTTCGGCTAGCCGGGGAGCTGTTTTTT
TRBV28	.	TRBJ2-5	few	CASSLPTGIMETQYF	TGTGCCAGCAGTCTCCCAACGGGTATCATGGAGACCCAGTACTTC
TRBV20-1	.	TRBJ2-1	.	CSVEAVYSFGQFF	TGCAGTGTAGAAGCGGTCTATTCTTTTGGGCAGTTCTTC
TRBV5-6	TRBD1	TRBJ1-2	few	CASSLGRGDYGYTF	TGTGCCAGCAGCTTGGGCAGGGGGGACTATGGCTACACCTTC
TRBV6-6	TRBD1	TRBJ1-4	.	CASSTATGDEKLFF	TGTGCCAGCAGTACCGCGACAGGGGATGAAAAACTGTTTTTT
TRBV20-1	TRBD1	TRBJ1-5	few	CSATVPTGANQPQHF	TGCAGTGCTACGGTCCCGACAGGGGCGAATCAGCCCCAGCATTTT
TRBV7-2	.	TRBJ2-7	many	CASSLDPGSYEQYF	TGTGCCAGCAGCTTAGACCCGGGCTCCTACGAGCAGTACTTC
TRBV18	.	TRBJ2-7	many	CASSPAASATYEQYF	TGTGCCAGCTCACCAGCGGCCAGCGCTACTTACGAGCAGTACTTC
TRBV7-9	TRBD1	TRBJ2-1	once	CASTTGTGGFEQFF	TGTGCCAGCACCACCGGGACAGGGGGCTTTGAGCAGTTCTTC
TRBV7-2	TRBD2	TRBJ2-3	.	CASSHSGTDTQYF	TGTGCCAGCAGCCATAGCGGGACAGATACGCAGTATTTT
TRBV6-1	.	TRBJ2-5	many	CASTLTGTSSKAQYF	TGTGCCAGCACTTTGACCGGGACCTCTTCCAAAGCCCAGTACTTC
TRBV3-1	.	TRBJ2-5	few	CASSQDQLLGGQYF	TGTGCCAGCAGCCAAGATCAACTCCTGGGCGGGCAGTACTTC
TRBV7-6	TRBD2	TRBJ2-1	few	CASSAGTSANEQFF	TGTGCCAGCAGCGCAGGGACTAGCGCCAATGAGCAGTTCTTC
TRBV28	.	TRBJ2-7	few	CASTQDYYEQYF	TGTGCCAGCACCCAGGACTACTACGAGCAGTACTTC
TRBV20-1	TRBD2	TRBJ2-7	.	CSAKTSGRVNEQYF	TGCAGTGCCAAGACTAGCGGGAGGGTAAACGAGCAGTACTTC
TRBV5-1	.	TRBJ1-1	.	CASSLELSVLGSEAFF	TGCGCCAGCAGCTTGGAACTCAGTGTATTAGGCTCTGAAGCTTTCTTT